This passage covers 25 T cell receptor beta chains from one sample sequenced in a study of T-cell reconstitution after alpha-beta-depleted transplantation in children. Unique molecular identifiers tagged the TCRbeta library. TCRdb fed the PCR reads into MiXCR, producing one record per CDR3 protein. The sample includes about 260,000 distinct CDR3 sequences, 11% of them seen just once. This material consisted of peripheral blood, taken 180 days after TCRalphabeta/CD19-depleted stem cell transplant. All receptors come from a male patient aged 2-15 years who had a stem cell transplant for chronic granulomatous disease, so the T cells may come from the graft donor.

The V and J genes are TRBV5-6 and TRBJ2-3; 8 bases align to TRBD2. The CDR3 contains 20 residues. The junction had 18 bases not matched to a gene; V was cut back by 0 bases and J by 3 bases. Germline V lookup: CDR1 SGHDT, CDR2 YYEEEE. DNA for the CDR3: TGTGCCAGCAGCTTGGAGGTCCTGGTATTCACCACGGGGGGGACAGATACGCAGTATTTT. This codes for CASSLEVLVFTTGGTDTQYF.

Concerning this clonotype: Just one base apart from a much larger clone, this may be a read error. The chain has TRBV27 and TRBJ2-2; D unclear. The CDR3 extends over 13 amino acids. CDR1 MNHEY and CDR2 SMNVEV come from the germline V gene (reference sequence). CDR3 protein: CVSSFLNTGELFF. DNA of the CDR3: TGTGTCAGCAGTTTTTTAAACACCGGGGAGCTGTTTTTT.

In its sample, this clonotype was seen a few times. CDR3 region: CASSLRQGVYEQYF. The DNA for the CDR3 is TGTGCCAGCAGTTTACGACAGGGAGTCTACGAGCAGTACTTC. The chain combines TRBV12-3 or TRBV12-4 with TRBJ2-7; 7 bases agree with TRBD1. The J segment lost 3 bases and the V segment lost 2 bases, leaving 4 bases of the junction unmatched. This CDR3 has 14 residues.

This clonotype was recorded many times. The chain has TRBV29-1 and TRBJ2-3, with D hard to call. Trimming cost V 7 bases and J 2 bases, with 10 bases left between them. Germline CDR1 is SQVTM and CDR2 is ANQGSEA. This CDR3 is built from 12 residues. The CDR3 coding sequence is TGCAGCGCCGATTGGAACACAGATACGCAGTATTTT. Its translation is CSADWNTDTQYF.

This clonotype has a count of ten or more. The chain employs TRBV29-1 and TRBJ2-5; 7 nucleotides match TRBD2. From germline, CDR1 is SQVTM and CDR2 ANQGSEA. J lost 5 bases, V lost 2 bases, and 11 bases had no gene match. The CDR3 extends over 15 amino acids. The CDR3 coding sequence is TGCAGCGTTGAAAACCCCCGACTAGCTGGGGAGACCCAGTACTTC. It yields the protein CSVENPRLAGETQYF.

J is TRBJ2-1 and V is TRBV27; TRBD2 agrees at 8 bases. The V and J ends lost 1 base and 5 bases, in that order; junction bases with no gene match: 4. This CDR3 region has 15 residues. Germline loops: CDR1 MNHEY, CDR2 SMNVEV (reference sequence). This chain's CDR3 is CASSLWGTRHNEQFF. CDR3 sequence (DNA): TGTGCCAGCAGTTTATGGGGGACTAGACACAATGAGCAGTTCTTC.

As regards this clonotype: A much larger clone differs from this one at a single base, so this may be a read error. The chain has TRBV29-1 and TRBJ2-7, with 8 bases lining up with TRBD2. The CDR3 contains 15 residues. Trimming at V came to 4 bases and at J to 5 bases, leaving 13 bases not matched to a gene. Per germline, CDR1 SQVTM and CDR2 ANQGSEA. The CDR3 DNA follows: TGCAGCGTTGCGCTTCGACTAGCGCTATCTCACGAGCAGTACTTC. It specifies CSVALRLALSHEQYF.

V and J are TRBV3-1 and TRBJ2-3, with 10 bases aligning to TRBD2. Germline CDR1 is LGHDT and CDR2 is YNNKEL (reference sequence). The CDR3 loop spans 16 amino acids. V was pared by 1 base and J by 4 bases, with 5 bases of the junction left unmatched. The CDR3 DNA follows: TGTGCCAGCAGCCAAGGCCTAGCGGGAGTTTCAGATACGCAGTATTTT. Translating gives CASSQGLAGVSDTQYF.

Ten or more counts support this clonotype. The V call is TRBV6-4, the J call TRBJ1-2; D not resolved. Germline V CDR1 and CDR2: MRHNA, SNTAGT. Trimming took 3 bases from V and 7 from J, leaving 12 bases between them. The length of the CDR3 is 13 residues. Written as DNA, the CDR3 is TGTGCCAGCAGTGATGGTGGGCCTAGTGGCTACACCTTC. Translation gives CASSDGGPSGYTF.

This clonotype was counted at least ten times. V and J are TRBV7-3 and TRBJ2-1; D gene ambiguous. The CDR3 runs to 13 residues. Trimming stripped 3 bases from V and 6 bases from J, with 9 bases between. Germline CDR1 SGHTA, CDR2 FQGTGA. In nucleotides, the CDR3 is TGTGCCAGCAGCTTGTGGAACTCCAATGAGCAGTTCTTC. This codes for CASSLWNSNEQFF.

This clonotype was picked up many times. The rearrangement links TRBV20-1 to TRBJ2-1, with D possibly matching TRBD2 (6 bases). The CDR3 runs 16 residues. Trimming took off 0 bases at V and 8 bases at J, with 20 bases between the two ends. CDR1 is DFQATT and CDR2 is SNEGSKA in the germline V gene (reference sequence). CDR3 residues: CSARDPTLGEAHEQFF. The CDR3 region has the DNA TGCAGTGCTAGAGATCCTACGCTGGGGGAGGCTCATGAGCAGTTCTTC.

This clonotype was counted at least ten times. The chain has TRBV5-1 and TRBJ1-6, with D unclear. This CDR3 is built from 14 residues. In germline, CDR1 is SGHRS, CDR2 YFSETQ. V lost 2 bases to trimming and J lost 7 bases, with 10 bases between them. The CDR3 bases are TGCGCCAGCAGCTTCTCACATGGGAATTCACCCCTCCACTTT. Protein sequence: CASSFSHGNSPLHF.

The chain carries TRBV4-1 and TRBJ1-5; D not resolved. This CDR3 has 15 residues. Trimming took 4 bases from V and 0 from J, leaving 10 bases between them. Per germline, CDR1 MGHRA and CDR2 YSYEKL. This CDR3 reads CASSLRLGSNQPQHF. In DNA form, the CDR3 reads TGCGCCAGCAGCCTGCGGCTTGGTAGCAATCAGCCCCAGCATTTT.

This clonotype has a count of ten or more. The genes are TRBV20-1 and TRBJ2-7; D ambiguous. The CDR3 is 12 amino acids. Germline V gives CDR1 DFQATT, CDR2 SNEGSKA (reference sequence). The ends were cut back, 4 bases at V and 8 bases at J, with 15 bases in the middle. The CDR3 region is CSAKDTVGKQYF. In DNA form, the CDR3 reads TGCAGTGCTAAAGACACGGTGGGGAAGCAGTACTTC.

This clonotype was found many times. The V call is TRBV20-1, the J call TRBJ1-5, with 7 nucleotides matching TRBD1. The CDR3 extends over 15 amino acids. Germline trimming cut 1 base from V and 2 bases from J; bases unmatched to any gene: 5. Germline CDR1 DFQATT, CDR2 SNEGSKA (reference sequence). The CDR3 DNA sequence: TGCAGTGCTAGAGTTTCCGACAGGGGCAATCAGCCCCAGCATTTT. Protein product: CSARVSDRGNQPQHF.

This clonotype was seen ten or more times. J is TRBJ1-4 and V is TRBV18; the D gene is possibly TRBD1 (5 bases). This CDR3 is built from 14 residues. The germline V and J ends were trimmed by 3 bases and 6 bases, with 11 bases remaining between them. CDR1 is KGHSH, CDR2 LQKENI, per germline. This CDR3 reads CASSPSGPDEKLFF. CDR3 DNA sequence: TGTGCCAGCTCACCTTCGGGGCCTGATGAAAAACTGTTTTTT.

This clonotype was seen repeatedly, ten times or more. J is TRBJ2-5 and V is TRBV7-2; D may be TRBD2 (7 bases). Trimming took off 5 bases at V and 5 bases at J, with 18 bases between the two ends. CDR3 size: 15 residues. Germline loops: CDR1 SGHTA, CDR2 FQGNSA. The chain's CDR3 is CASSRPRGGVETQYF. For the CDR3, the DNA is TGTGCCAGCAGCCGCCCCAGGGGAGGGGTTGAGACCCAGTACTTC. The entire variable domain, with the rest obtained from reference TRBV7-2 and TRBJ2-5, is as follows: GAGVSQSPSNKVTEKGKDVELRCDPISGHTALYWYRQSLGQGLEFLIYFQGNSAPDKSGLPSDRFSAERTGGSVSTLTIQRTQQEDSAVYLCASSRPRGGVETQYFGPGTRLLVL.

A few counts support this clonotype. The V and J genes are TRBV20-1 and TRBJ2-1; possibly TRBD2 for D (6 bases). Per germline, CDR1 DFQATT and CDR2 SNEGSKA (reference sequence). V was pared by 3 bases and J by 4 bases, with 19 bases between. The CDR3 contains 16 residues. Here the CDR3 reads CSASVVTSGIYNEQFF. DNA for the CDR3: TGCAGTGCTAGCGTGGTGACTAGTGGGATTTACAATGAGCAGTTCTTC.

Many counts were recorded for this clonotype. V gene TRBV29-1 combines with J gene TRBJ2-5; a weak D match, TRBD1 (6 bases). This CDR3 is 11 amino acids long. V lost 6 bases, J lost 4 bases, and 9 bases lay in between. CDR1 SQVTM and CDR2 ANQGSEA come from the germline V gene. The CDR3 protein is CSVGHGETQYF. CDR3 nucleotide sequence: TGCAGCGTGGGACACGGAGAGACCCAGTACTTC.

In this sample, this clonotype turned up a few times. The rearrangement links TRBV25-1 to TRBJ1-4; D is undetermined. The CDR3 spans 13 residues. Germline CDR1 reads MGHDK; CDR2 reads SYGVNS. The V and J ends lost 2 bases and 8 bases respectively, with 9 bases between them. CDR3 protein: CASSERNREKLFF. The CDR3 region has the DNA TGTGCCAGCAGTGAAAGGAACCGGGAAAAACTGTTTTTT.

This sequence joins TRBV29-1 and TRBJ2-7; 8 nucleotides agree with TRBD1. Germline V gene lookup returns CDR1 SQVTM and CDR2 ANQGSEA. The CDR3 runs 13 residues. After removal of 4 bases from V and 3 bases from J, the junction contained 5 bases not matched to a gene. The CDR3 region has the DNA TGCAGCGTTGGGGACAGGAACCTCTACGAGCAGTACTTC. Amino acid sequence: CSVGDRNLYEQYF.

This clonotype was picked up many times. The chain uses TRBV20-1 and TRBJ2-1, with 8 bases aligning to TRBD1. V shed 2 bases and J 16 bases; nucleotides not matched to a gene: 7. The CDR3 covers 11 residues. Germline lookup yields CDR1 DFQATT and CDR2 SNEGSKA (reference sequence). The CDR3: CSARQDRVCFF. CDR3 DNA sequence: TGCAGTGCTAGACAGGACAGGGTTTGTTTCTTC.

This clonotype showed up many times. The V call is TRBV7-2, the J call TRBJ1-4; tentative D call: TRBD1 (5 bases). Germline CDR1 is SGHTA and CDR2 is FQGNSA. Between the trimmed V and J ends, which lost 0 bases and 7 bases, there was a span of 12 bases. This CDR3 spans 15 amino acids. The CDR3: CASSLAPRDREKLFF. The CDR3 DNA reads TGTGCCAGCAGCTTAGCCCCCCGGGACCGTGAAAAACTGTTTTTT.

In its sample, this clonotype was seen many times. This chain's CDR3 is CASSYALTGNQETQYF. CDR3 in DNA: TGTGCCAGCAGTTACGCCCTTACCGGGAACCAAGAGACCCAGTACTTC. The rearrangement joins TRBV6-5 to TRBJ2-5, with D tentatively TRBD2 (5 bases). The CDR3 loop spans 16 amino acids. V was cut by 2 bases and J by 0 bases, with 13 bases left in between. Germline CDR1 is MNHEY and CDR2 is SVGAGI.

This clonotype was detected ten times or more. The genes are TRBV28 and TRBJ1-5, with 12 bases identical to TRBD1. V lost 6 bases and J lost 2; bases outside the gene matches: 5. Germline CDR1 and CDR2: MDHEN and SYDVKM. The CDR3 consists of 16 residues. The CDR3 region is CASRAGTGGGNQPQHF. The DNA of the CDR3 is TGTGCCAGCAGGGCCGGGACAGGGGGCGGCAATCAGCCCCAGCATTTT. Complete variable domain (other parts from reference TRBV28 and TRBJ1-5): DVKVTQSSRYLVKRTGEKVFLECVQDMDHENMFWYRQDPGLGLRLIYFSYDVKMKEKGDIPEGYSVSREKKERFSLILESASTNQTSMYLCASRAGTGGGNQPQHFGDGTRLSIL.